The 2 T cell receptor beta chains below all came from one sample that was sequenced in a study of blood T cell repertoires in COVID-19. Profiling relied on immunoSEQ multiplex PCR, and the TCRdb table lists in-frame clones only, not all of them. Seen here are about 220,000 clones, over 75% observed once, and the top ten hold 13%. Sequenced sample: peripheral blood. These TCRs come from a human donor in a cohort sampled during active COVID-19.

This clone has only a few counts. The rearrangement uses TRBV7-9 and TRBJ2-1, with a tentative D call TRBD2 (5 bases). The CDR3 extends over 12 amino acids. The germline V and J ends were trimmed by 2 bases and 9 bases, with 8 bases remaining between them. The germline gives CDR1 SEHNR, CDR2 FQNEAQ (reference sequence). CDR3 loop: CASSLLASEQFF. In DNA, the CDR3 is TGTGCCAGCAGCTTACTAGCTAGTGAGCAGTTCTTC. The full variable domain, rest sourced from reference TRBV7-9 and TRBJ2-1, is DTGVSQNPRHKITKRGQNVTFRCDPISEHNRLYWYRQTLGQGPEFLTYFQNEAQLEKSRLLSDRFSAERPKGSFSTLEIQRTEQGDSAMYLCASSLLASEQFFGPGTRLTVL.

The J gene is TRBJ2-1, the V gene TRBV19, with D unresolved. Germline assignment: CDR1 LNHDA and CDR2 SQIVND (reference sequence). This CDR3 region has 16 residues. V was pared by 2 bases and J by 0 bases, with 11 bases between. The CDR3 region is CASSISPRSSYNEQFF. The CDR3, as DNA: TGTGCCAGTAGTATAAGCCCCCGGAGCTCCTACAATGAGCAGTTCTTC.